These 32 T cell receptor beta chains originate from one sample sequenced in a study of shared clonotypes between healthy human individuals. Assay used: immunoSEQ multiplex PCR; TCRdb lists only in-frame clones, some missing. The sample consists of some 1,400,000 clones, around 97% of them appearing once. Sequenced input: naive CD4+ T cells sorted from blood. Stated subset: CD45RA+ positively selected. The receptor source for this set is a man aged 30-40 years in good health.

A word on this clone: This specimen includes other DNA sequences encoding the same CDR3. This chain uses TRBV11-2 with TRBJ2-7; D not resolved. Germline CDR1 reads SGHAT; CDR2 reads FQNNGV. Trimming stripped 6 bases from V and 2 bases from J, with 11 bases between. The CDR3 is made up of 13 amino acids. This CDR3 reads CASSLRPTYEQYF. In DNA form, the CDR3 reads TGTGCCAGCAGTCTCCGCCCCACCTACGAGCAGTACTTC.

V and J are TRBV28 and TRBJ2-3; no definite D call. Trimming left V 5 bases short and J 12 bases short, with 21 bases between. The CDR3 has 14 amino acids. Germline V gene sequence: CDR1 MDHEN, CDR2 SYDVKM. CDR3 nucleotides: TGTGCCAGCAGTCTCCCCCCTAGGGCCTGGATCCAGTATTTT. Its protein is CASSLPPRAWIQYF.

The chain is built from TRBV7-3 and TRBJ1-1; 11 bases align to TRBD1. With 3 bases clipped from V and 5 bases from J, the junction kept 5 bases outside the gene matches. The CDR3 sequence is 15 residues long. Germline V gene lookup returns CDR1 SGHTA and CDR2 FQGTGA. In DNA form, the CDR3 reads TGTGCCAGCAGCTTTGGGACAGGGGGACGTACTGAAGCTTTCTTT. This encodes CASSFGTGGRTEAFF.

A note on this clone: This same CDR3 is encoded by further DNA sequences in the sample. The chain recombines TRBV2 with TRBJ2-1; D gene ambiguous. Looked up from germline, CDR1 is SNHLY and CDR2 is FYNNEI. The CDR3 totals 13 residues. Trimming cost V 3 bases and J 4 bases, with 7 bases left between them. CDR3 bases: TGTGCCAGCAGTGAGGGCCAGTACAATGAGCAGTTCTTC. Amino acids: CASSEGQYNEQFF.

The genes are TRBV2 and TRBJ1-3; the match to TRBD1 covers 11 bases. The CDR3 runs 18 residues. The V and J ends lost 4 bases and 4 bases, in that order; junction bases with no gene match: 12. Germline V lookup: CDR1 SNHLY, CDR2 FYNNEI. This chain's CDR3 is CASSGRGTGTGGGNTIYF. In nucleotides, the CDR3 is TGTGCCAGCAGTGGGCGAGGGACCGGGACAGGGGGAGGAAACACCATATATTTT. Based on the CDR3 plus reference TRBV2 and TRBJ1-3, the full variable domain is EPEVTQTPSHQVTQMGQEVILRCVPISNHLYFYWYRQILGQKVEFLVSFYNNEISEKSEIFDDQFSVERPDGSNFTLKIRSTKLEDSAMYFCASSGRGTGTGGGNTIYFGEGSWLTVV.

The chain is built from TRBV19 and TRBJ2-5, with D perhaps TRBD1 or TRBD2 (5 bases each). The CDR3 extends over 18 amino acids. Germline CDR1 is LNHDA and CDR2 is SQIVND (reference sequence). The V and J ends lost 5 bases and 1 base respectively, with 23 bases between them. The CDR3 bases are TGTGCCAGTAGTCTCCCGTCGGGGCTCGGGTCCGCCCAAGAGACCCAGTACTTC. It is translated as CASSLPSGLGSAQETQYF.

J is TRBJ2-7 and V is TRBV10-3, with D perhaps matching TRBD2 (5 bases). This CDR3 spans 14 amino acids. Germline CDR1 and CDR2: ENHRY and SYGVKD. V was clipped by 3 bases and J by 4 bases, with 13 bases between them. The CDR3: CAISDRGSLYEQYF. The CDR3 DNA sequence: TGTGCCATCAGTGATCGAGGGAGTCTTTACGAGCAGTACTTC.

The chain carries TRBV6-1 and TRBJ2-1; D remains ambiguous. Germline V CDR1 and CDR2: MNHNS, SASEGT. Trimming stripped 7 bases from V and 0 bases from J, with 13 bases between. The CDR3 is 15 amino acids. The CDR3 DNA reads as TGTGCCAGCATCCTACAGCCGGGCTCCTACAATGAGCAGTTCTTC. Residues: CASILQPGSYNEQFF.

The CDR3, as DNA: TGCGCCAGCAGCTCCTTAGCGGGATTTCGGAATGAGCAGTTCTTC. Translating gives CASSSLAGFRNEQFF. V usage is TRBV5-1 and J usage is TRBJ2-1; TRBD2 matches at 8 bases. Trimming took 3 bases from V and 7 from J; bases not matched to a gene: 9. In germline, CDR1 is SGHRS, CDR2 YFSETQ. CDR3 length: 15 residues.

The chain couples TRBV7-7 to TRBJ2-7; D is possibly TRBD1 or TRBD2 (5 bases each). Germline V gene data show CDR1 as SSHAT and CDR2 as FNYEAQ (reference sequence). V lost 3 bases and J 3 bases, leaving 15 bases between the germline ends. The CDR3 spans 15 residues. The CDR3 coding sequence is TGTGCCAGCAGCTTGGGGGTAGGGGCATTCTACGAGCAGTACTTC. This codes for CASSLGVGAFYEQYF. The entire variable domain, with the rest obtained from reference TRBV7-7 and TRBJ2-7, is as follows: GAGVSQSPRYKVTKRGQDVTLRCDPISSHATLYWYQQALGQGPEFLTYFNYEAQPDKSGLPSDRFSAERPEGSISTLTIQRTEQRDSAMYRCASSLGVGAFYEQYFGPGTRLTVT.

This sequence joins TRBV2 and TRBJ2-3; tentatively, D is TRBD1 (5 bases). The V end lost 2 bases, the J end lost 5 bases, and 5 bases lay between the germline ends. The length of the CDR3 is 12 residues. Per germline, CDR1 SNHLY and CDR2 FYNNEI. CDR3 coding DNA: TGTGCCAGCAGTGAACAGGGAGATACGCAGTATTTT. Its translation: CASSEQGDTQYF.

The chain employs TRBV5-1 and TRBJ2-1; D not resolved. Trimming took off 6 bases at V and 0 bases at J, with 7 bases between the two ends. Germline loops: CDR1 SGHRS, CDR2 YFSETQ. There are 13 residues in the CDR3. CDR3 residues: CASTLRSYNEQFF. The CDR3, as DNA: TGCGCCAGCACCCTCCGCTCCTACAATGAGCAGTTCTTC.

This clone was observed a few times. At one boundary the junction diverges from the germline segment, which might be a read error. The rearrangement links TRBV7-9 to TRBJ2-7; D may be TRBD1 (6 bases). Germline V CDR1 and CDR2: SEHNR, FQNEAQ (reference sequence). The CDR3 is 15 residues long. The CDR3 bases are TGTGCCAGCAGCTTAGAGGGGCTCGGTGGACAGCCAATCTCCTTC. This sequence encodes CASSLEGLGGQPISF. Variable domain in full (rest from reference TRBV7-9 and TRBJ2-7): DTGVSQNPRHKITKRGQNVTFRCDPISEHNRLYWYRQTLGQGPEFLTYFQNEAQLEKSRLLSDRFSAERPKGSFSTLEIQRTEQGDSAMYLCASSLEGLGGQPISFGPGTRLTVT.

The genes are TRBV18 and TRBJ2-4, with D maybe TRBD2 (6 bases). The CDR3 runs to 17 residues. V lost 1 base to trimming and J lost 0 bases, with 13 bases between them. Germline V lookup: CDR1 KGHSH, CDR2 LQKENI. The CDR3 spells CASSPQGLPIAKNIQYF. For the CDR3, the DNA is TGTGCCAGCTCACCACAGGGACTCCCAATAGCCAAAAACATTCAGTACTTC.

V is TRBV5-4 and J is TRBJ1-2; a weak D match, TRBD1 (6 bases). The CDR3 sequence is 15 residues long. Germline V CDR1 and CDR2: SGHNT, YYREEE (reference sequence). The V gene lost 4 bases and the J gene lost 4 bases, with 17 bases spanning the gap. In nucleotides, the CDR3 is TGTGCCAGCAGCCCAAATCCGACAGGTGGCTATGGCTACACCTTC. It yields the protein CASSPNPTGGYGYTF.

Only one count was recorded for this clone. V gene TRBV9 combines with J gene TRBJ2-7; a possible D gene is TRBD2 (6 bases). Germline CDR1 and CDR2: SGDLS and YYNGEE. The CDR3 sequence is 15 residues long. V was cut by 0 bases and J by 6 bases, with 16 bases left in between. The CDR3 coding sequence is TGTGCCAGCAGCGTAGGCGCGGGAAAGGGGAGCGAGCAGTACTTC. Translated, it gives CASSVGAGKGSEQYF.

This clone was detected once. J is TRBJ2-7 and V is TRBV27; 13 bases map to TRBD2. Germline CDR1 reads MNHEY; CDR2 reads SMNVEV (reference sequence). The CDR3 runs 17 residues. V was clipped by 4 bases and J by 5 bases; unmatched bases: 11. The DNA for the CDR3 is TGTGCCAGCAGTTCCTCGGGACTAGCGGGAACGGGGAACGAGCAGTACTTC. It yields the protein CASSSSGLAGTGNEQYF.

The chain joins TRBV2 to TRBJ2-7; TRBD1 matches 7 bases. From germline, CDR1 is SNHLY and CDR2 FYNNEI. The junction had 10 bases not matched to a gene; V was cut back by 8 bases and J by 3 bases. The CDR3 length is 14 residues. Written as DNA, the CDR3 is TGTGCCAGCGCCGGGGACAGTTCGGGCTACGAGCAGTACTTC. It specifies CASAGDSSGYEQYF.

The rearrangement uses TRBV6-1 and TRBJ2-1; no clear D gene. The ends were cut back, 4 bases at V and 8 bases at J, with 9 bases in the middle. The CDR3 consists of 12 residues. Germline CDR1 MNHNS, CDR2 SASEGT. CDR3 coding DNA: TGTGCCAGCAGTGTGAGGCTCTATGAGCAGTTCTTC. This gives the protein CASSVRLYEQFF.

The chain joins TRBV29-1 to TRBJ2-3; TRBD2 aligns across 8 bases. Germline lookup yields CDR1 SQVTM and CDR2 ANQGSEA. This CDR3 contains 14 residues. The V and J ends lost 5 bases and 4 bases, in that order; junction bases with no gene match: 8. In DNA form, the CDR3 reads TGCAGCGTTTCCTCAACTAGCGGCGCAGATACGCAGTATTTT. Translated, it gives CSVSSTSGADTQYF.

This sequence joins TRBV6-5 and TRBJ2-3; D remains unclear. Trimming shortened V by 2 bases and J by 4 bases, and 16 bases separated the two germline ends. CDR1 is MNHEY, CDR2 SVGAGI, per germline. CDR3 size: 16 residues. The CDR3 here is CASSYLPGSFADTQYF. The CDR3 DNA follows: TGTGCCAGCAGTTACCTCCCAGGATCGTTCGCAGATACGCAGTATTTT.

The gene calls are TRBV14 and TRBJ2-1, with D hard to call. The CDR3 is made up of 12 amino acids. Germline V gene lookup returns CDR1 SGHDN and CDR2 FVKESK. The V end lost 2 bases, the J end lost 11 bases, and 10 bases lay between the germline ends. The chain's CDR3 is CASSQLSLKQFF. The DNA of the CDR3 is TGTGCCAGCAGCCAACTCTCCCTGAAGCAGTTCTTC.

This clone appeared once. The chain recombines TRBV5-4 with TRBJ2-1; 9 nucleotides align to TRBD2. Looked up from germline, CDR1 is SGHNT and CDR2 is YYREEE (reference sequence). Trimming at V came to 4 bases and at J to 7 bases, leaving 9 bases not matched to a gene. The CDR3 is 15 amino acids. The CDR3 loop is CASSSRLADGNEQFF. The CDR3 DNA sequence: TGTGCCAGCAGCAGCCGACTAGCGGACGGTAATGAGCAGTTCTTC.

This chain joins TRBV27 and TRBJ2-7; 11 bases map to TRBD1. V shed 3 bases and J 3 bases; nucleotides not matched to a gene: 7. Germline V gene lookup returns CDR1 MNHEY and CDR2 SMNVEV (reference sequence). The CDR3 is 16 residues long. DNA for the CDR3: TGTGCCAGCAGTTTGAGGACAGGGGGCCACTACTACGAGCAGTACTTC. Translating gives CASSLRTGGHYYEQYF.

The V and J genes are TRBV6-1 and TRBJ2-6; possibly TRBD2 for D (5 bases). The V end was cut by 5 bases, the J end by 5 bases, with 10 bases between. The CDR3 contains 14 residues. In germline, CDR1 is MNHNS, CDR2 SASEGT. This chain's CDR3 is CASSSGIRANVLTF. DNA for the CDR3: TGTGCCAGCAGTTCGGGAATTAGGGCCAACGTCCTGACTTTC.

The DNA of the CDR3 is TGCGCCAGCAGCCAAGCATTCTGGACAGGCCGCTCCTACAATGAGCAGTTCTTC. Translation: CASSQAFWTGRSYNEQFF. The chain combines TRBV4-1 with TRBJ2-1, with 7 bases matching TRBD1. Unmatched junction bases numbered 9, after V lost 1 base and J lost 0 bases. Looked up from germline, CDR1 is MGHRA and CDR2 is YSYEKL. The CDR3 consists of 18 residues.

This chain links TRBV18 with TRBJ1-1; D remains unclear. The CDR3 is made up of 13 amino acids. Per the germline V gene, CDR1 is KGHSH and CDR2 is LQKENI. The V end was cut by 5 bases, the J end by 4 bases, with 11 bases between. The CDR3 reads CASSSEWGTEAFF. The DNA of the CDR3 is TGTGCCAGCTCATCCGAGTGGGGCACTGAAGCTTTCTTT.

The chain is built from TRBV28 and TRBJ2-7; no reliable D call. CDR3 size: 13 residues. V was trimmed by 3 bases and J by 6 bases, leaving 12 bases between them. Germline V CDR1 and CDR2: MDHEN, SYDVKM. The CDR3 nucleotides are TGTGCCAGCAGTTTTGGGGTGTGGAGCGAGCAGTACTTC. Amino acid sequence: CASSFGVWSEQYF.

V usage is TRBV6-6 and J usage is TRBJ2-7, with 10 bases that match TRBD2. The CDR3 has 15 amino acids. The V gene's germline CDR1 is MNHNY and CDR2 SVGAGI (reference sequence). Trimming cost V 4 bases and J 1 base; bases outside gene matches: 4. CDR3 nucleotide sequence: TGTGCCAGCAGTTTCGGACTAGCGGCTTCCTACGAGCAGTACTTC. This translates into CASSFGLAASYEQYF.

The CDR3 spells CASSLFPGPYEQYF. DNA of the CDR3: TGTGCCAGCAGCTTATTTCCAGGGCCCTACGAGCAGTACTTC. The chain couples TRBV7-3 to TRBJ2-7, with D maybe TRBD1 (5 bases). V was shortened by 2 bases and J by 2 bases, with 10 bases between the two germline ends. The CDR3 sequence is 14 residues long. Germline values: CDR1 SGHTA, CDR2 FQGTGA.

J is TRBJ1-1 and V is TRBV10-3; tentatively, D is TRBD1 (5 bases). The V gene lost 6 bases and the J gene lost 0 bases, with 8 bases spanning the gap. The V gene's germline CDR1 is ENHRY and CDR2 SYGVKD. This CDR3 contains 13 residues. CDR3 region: CAIRETVNTEAFF. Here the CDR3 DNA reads TGTGCCATCAGAGAGACAGTGAACACTGAAGCTTTCTTT.

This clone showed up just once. CDR3 nucleotides: TGTGCCAGCAGCTTACGCGAGCTAGACACTGAAGCTTTCTTT. Protein sequence: CASSLRELDTEAFF. The V and J genes are TRBV7-9 and TRBJ1-1; D is unclear. The CDR3 length is 14 residues. Germline-derived CDR1 and CDR2 are SEHNR and FQNEAQ (reference sequence). V lost 2 bases and J 3 bases, leaving 10 bases between the germline ends.